The clone carrying this T cell receptor beta chain was seen just once. No antigen is known for it. Germline loops: CDR1 MNHNS, CDR2 SASEGT. V was shortened by 6 bases and J by 5 bases, with 10 bases between the two germline ends. This CDR3 region has 13 residues. MiXCR, applied by TCRdb to the 5' RACE reads, yields one record per CDR3 protein. The sample has 120,000 to 150,000 distinct CDR3 sequences, roughly 8% seen once. The data stem from a study of T cells after yellow fever vaccination. Study conclusions and caveats: Subsequent to the booster, the majority of primary-vaccination clones reappeared (roughly 95% CD4, 88% CD8).

The sequenced sample was CD4+ T cells sorted from PBMCs, obtained 5 days after the yellow fever booster vaccination. This receptor was taken from a man in his thirties or forties who received the YFV17D yellow fever vaccine. The V gene is TRBV6-1, the J gene TRBJ2-2; D uncertain. The CDR3 region is CASSRDPTGELFF. The CDR3 nucleotides read TGTGCCAGCAGCCGTGACCCAACCGGGGAGCTGTTTTTT.